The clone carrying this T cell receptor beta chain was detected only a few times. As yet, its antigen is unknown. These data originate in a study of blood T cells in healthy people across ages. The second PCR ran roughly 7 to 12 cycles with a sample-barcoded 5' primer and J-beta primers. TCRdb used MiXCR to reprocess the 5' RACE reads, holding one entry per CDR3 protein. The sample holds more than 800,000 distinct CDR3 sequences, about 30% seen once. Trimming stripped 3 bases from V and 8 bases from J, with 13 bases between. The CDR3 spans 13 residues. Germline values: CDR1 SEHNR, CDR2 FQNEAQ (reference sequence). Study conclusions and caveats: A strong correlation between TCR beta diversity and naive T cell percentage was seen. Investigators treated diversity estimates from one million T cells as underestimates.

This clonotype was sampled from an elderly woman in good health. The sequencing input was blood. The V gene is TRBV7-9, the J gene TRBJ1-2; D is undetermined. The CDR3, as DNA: TGTGCCAGCAGCTTGGAGGTCCCCTTAGGCTACACCTTC. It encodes CASSLEVPLGYTF.